This T cell receptor beta chain emerged from a study of CD8 T cells in Susac syndrome. Reverse transcription of about 0.5 to 1 ug RNA was carried out with random hexamers. TCRdb re-called the immunoSEQ multiplex PCR reads with MiXCR, one entry per CDR3 protein. Of some 450,000 distinct CDR3 sequences in the sample, more than 80% were seen once. CDR1 and CDR2 from the germline V gene are SGHVS and FNYEAQ. The trim removed 7 bases at V and 4 bases at J, leaving 11 bases unmatched. The CDR3 is 15 amino acids. Input material: CD8+ T cells from PBMCs. The J gene is TRBJ1-1, the V gene TRBV7-6, with 8 positions matching TRBD1. The clonotype comes from a human donor with multiple sclerosis. CDR3 sequence: CASNYLRGPVTEAFF. DNA of the CDR3: TGTGCCAGCAACTACCTCAGGGGGCCCGTCACTGAAGCTTTCTTT.